This entry describes one T cell receptor (beta chain). Its antigen is undetermined. The data belong to a study of long-term antiretroviral therapy in people with HIV. This CDR3 is built from 13 residues. Germline V gene sequence: CDR1 MNHEY, CDR2 SMNVEV (reference sequence). V gave up 10 bases and J gave up 8 bases, with 15 bases separating them. Findings and caveats of the study: Against controls, HIV repertoires showed narrower ranges of CDR3 length. Older ART regimens were possibly in use when the blood was collected between about 2003 and 2018.

immunoSEQ v3.0 was run at survey level. Repertoires were generated with immunoSEQ multiplex PCR, while TCRdb's copy carries only in-frame clones and drops some. The table shows about 30,000 clones, with approximately 90% occurring only once. The sequence derives from a man aged 45-65 years with HIV. This material consisted of unsorted PBMCs, taken 5 years before starting antiretroviral therapy. V usage is TRBV27 and J usage is TRBJ1-6; the D is unclear. The CDR3 sequence: CATQFHGDSPLHF. Written as DNA, the CDR3 is TGTGCCACCCAGTTTCATGGAGATTCACCCCTCCACTTT.